Shown below are 25 T cell receptor beta chains from a single sample sequenced in a study of blood T cells in healthy people across ages. A second PCR, run for about 7 to 11 cycles, used a sample-barcoded 5' primer plus a J-beta primer mix. TCRdb re-derived calls from the 5' RACE reads in MiXCR, one entry per CDR3 protein. The sample consists of about 1.5 million distinct CDR3 sequences, less than 45% of them appearing once. Input material: blood. The receptors derive from a young woman in good health.

The chain carries TRBV4-1 and TRBJ2-3, with D maybe TRBD1 (7 bases). V was pared by 4 bases and J by 1 base, with 15 bases between. The CDR3 is 16 amino acids. Germline lookup yields CDR1 MGHRA and CDR2 YSYEKL. The CDR3: CASSPRTGEGTDTQYF. CDR3 bases: TGCGCCAGCAGCCCACGAACAGGGGAGGGCACAGATACGCAGTATTTT.

The chain combines TRBV25-1 with TRBJ2-1, with TRBD1 as a possible D gene (5 bases). V was shortened by 6 bases and J by 0 bases, with 9 bases between the two germline ends. There are 14 residues in the CDR3. Germline CDR1 is MGHDK and CDR2 is SYGVNS. The CDR3 DNA is TGTGCCAGCAGGGGGCTAGGCTCCTACAATGAGCAGTTCTTC. Translating gives CASRGLGSYNEQFF.

This clonotype has more than one count but fewer than ten. The V gene is TRBV6-5, the J gene TRBJ2-5; 8 positions match TRBD1. Germline assignment: CDR1 MNHEY and CDR2 SVGAGI. V was clipped by 11 bases and J by 4 bases; unmatched bases: 9. CDR3 length: 13 amino acids. The CDR3 region is CAVRGPDRETQYF. The DNA of the CDR3 is TGTGCCGTCAGGGGGCCGGACCGAGAGACCCAGTACTTC.

The chain joins TRBV7-9 to TRBJ1-2; D is perhaps TRBD1 (5 bases). The V end lost 7 bases, the J end lost 6 bases, and 18 bases lay between the germline ends. Germline CDR1 reads SEHNR; CDR2 reads FQNEAQ (reference sequence). The CDR3 sequence is 14 residues long. The CDR3 spells CASTVQGALDGYTF. The DNA for the CDR3 is TGTGCCAGCACCGTCCAAGGGGCGCTTGATGGCTACACCTTC.

The V call is TRBV21-1, the J call TRBJ2-1; the tabulated D call, TRBD1, remains unverified against the DNA. TRBV21-1 is tagged as a pseudogene. CDR3 length: 17 residues. CDR3 residues: CASSTPRRDRGYNEQFF. CDR3 nucleotides: TGTGCCAGCAGCACCCCCAGAAGGGACAGAGGGTACAATGAGCAGTTCTTC.

This clonotype was seen just once. Compared with germline, one end of the junction differs, possibly owing to a read error. V and J are TRBV20-1 and TRBJ1-2, with a tentative D call TRBD1 (6 bases). The CDR3 spans 12 residues. CDR1 is DFQATT, CDR2 SNEGSKA, per germline (reference sequence). The CDR3 spells CSAWTAYYGHTF. The CDR3 region has the DNA TGCAGTGCTTGGACAGCGTACTATGGCCACACCTTC.

The chain has TRBV20-1 and TRBJ2-1, with D unclear. Germline V gene data show CDR1 as DFQATT and CDR2 as SNEGSKA (reference sequence). Trimming took off 2 bases at V and 10 bases at J, with 15 bases between the two ends. The CDR3 length is 13 residues. The CDR3 sequence is CSARPSPRWEQFF. The CDR3 DNA is TGCAGTGCTAGACCTTCCCCGCGTTGGGAGCAGTTCTTC.

This clonotype has more than one count but fewer than ten. The chain recombines TRBV11-2 with TRBJ2-7, with D maybe TRBD1 (5 bases). This CDR3 spans 15 amino acids. The V and J ends lost 0 bases and 2 bases respectively, with 11 bases between them. Looked up from germline, CDR1 is SGHAT and CDR2 is FQNNGV. CDR3 bases: TGTGCCAGCAGCTTAGATTTTCGCAGGGCCTACGAGCAGTACTTC. It translates to CASSLDFRRAYEQYF. The entire variable domain, with the rest obtained from reference TRBV11-2 and TRBJ2-7, is as follows: EAGVAQSPRYKIIEKRQSVAFWCNPISGHATLYWYQQILGQGPKLLIQFQNNGVVDDSQLPKDRFSAERLKGVDSTLKIQPAKLEDSAVYLCASSLDFRRAYEQYFGPGTRLTVT.

This clonotype has just a few counts. The J gene is TRBJ2-7, the V gene TRBV4-3, with D possibly matching TRBD1 (6 bases). V gave up 0 bases and J gave up 3 bases, with 12 bases separating them. The CDR3 runs to 15 residues. Looked up from germline, CDR1 is LGHNA and CDR2 is YSLEER. CDR3 sequence reads: CASSQDRDIYYEQYF. Here the CDR3 DNA reads TGCGCCAGCAGCCAAGATAGGGACATTTACTACGAGCAGTACTTC.

In this sample, this clonotype turned up once. CDR3 residues: CASSLFRDREVYGYTF. The CDR3 coding sequence is TGTGCCAGCAGCTTATTCCGAGACAGGGAGGTCTATGGCTACACCTTC. This sequence joins TRBV7-2 and TRBJ1-2, with 7 bases fitting TRBD1. The CDR3 has 16 amino acids. The J segment lost 4 bases and the V segment lost 2 bases, leaving 10 bases of the junction unmatched. Germline V gene lookup returns CDR1 SGHTA and CDR2 FQGNSA.

The chain is built from TRBV7-2 and TRBJ2-1; D is possibly TRBD2 (6 bases). Matching the DNA end better, TRBJ2-7 makes the J call doubtful. Germline CDR1 is SGHTA and CDR2 is FQGNSA. The CDR3 has 14 residues. DNA for the CDR3: TGTGCCAGCAGCTTAGGAGGCGGGGCTTCAGAGCAGTACTTC. Protein sequence: CASSLGGGASEQYF.

The chain is built from TRBV9 and TRBJ1-4; D is unresolved. V gave up 4 bases and J gave up 8 bases, with 21 bases separating them. Germline V CDR1 and CDR2: SGDLS, YYNGEE. This CDR3 contains 16 residues. For the CDR3, the DNA is TGTGCCAGCAGCCCCCGTTCGGGTGGAGGGAGCGAAAAACTGTTTTTT. The encoded protein is CASSPRSGGGSEKLFF.

There are a few counts of this clonotype. This chain uses TRBV7-9 with TRBJ1-1, with 8 positions matching TRBD1. CDR1 SEHNR and CDR2 FQNEAQ come from the germline V gene (reference sequence). This CDR3 has 13 residues. V was clipped by 10 bases and J by 0 bases; unmatched bases: 4. Written as DNA, the CDR3 is TGTGCCATAGGACAGGGAATGAACACTGAAGCTTTCTTT. The encoded protein is CAIGQGMNTEAFF.

The chain employs TRBV29-1 and TRBJ1-6; 8 bases are shared with TRBD1. The V segment lost 7 bases and the J segment 7 bases; nucleotides outside the gene matches: 6. From germline, CDR1 is SQVTM and CDR2 ANQGSEA. This CDR3 has 13 amino acids. The CDR3 DNA follows: TGCAGCGCTAAGACAGGGGAGAATTCACCCCTCCACTTT. Amino acid sequence: CSAKTGENSPLHF.

The rearrangement links TRBV7-9 to TRBJ2-1; the match to TRBD1 covers 8 bases. V was pared by 2 bases and J by 7 bases, with 7 bases of the junction left unmatched. CDR1 is SEHNR, CDR2 FQNEAQ, per germline (reference sequence). This CDR3 has 15 residues. DNA for the CDR3: TGTGCCAGCAGCTTACTGACAGGGGTTGGAAATGAGCAGTTCTTC. It translates to CASSLLTGVGNEQFF. Drawing the rest from reference TRBV7-9 and TRBJ2-1, the complete variable domain is DTGVSQNPRHKITKRGQNVTFRCDPISEHNRLYWYRQTLGQGPEFLTYFQNEAQLEKSRLLSDRFSAERPKGSFSTLEIQRTEQGDSAMYLCASSLLTGVGNEQFFGPGTRLTVL.

There are a few counts of this clonotype. The genes are TRBV7-9 and TRBJ1-4; no firm D call. CDR3 length equals 14 residues. The V end lost 2 bases, the J end lost 7 bases, and 11 bases lay between the germline ends. Germline V gene data show CDR1 as SEHNR and CDR2 as FQNEAQ (reference sequence). The CDR3 reads CASSLLGPGEKLFF. CDR3 in DNA: TGTGCCAGCAGCTTACTCGGCCCAGGTGAAAAACTGTTTTTT.

This clonotype was detected a few times. The chain links TRBV12-3 or TRBV12-4 to TRBJ2-7; the D call may be TRBD1 or TRBD2 (5 bases each). The CDR3 covers 17 residues. Trimming stripped 6 bases from V and 0 bases from J, with 21 bases between. The CDR3 sequence: CASRTSGPSPSSYEQYF. The CDR3 coding sequence is TGTGCCAGCAGAACATCGGGGCCCTCCCCCTCCTCCTACGAGCAGTACTTC.

Note on this clonotype: The junction does not match germline at one end; this may be a read error. V usage is TRBV5-1 and J usage is TRBJ2-7; possibly TRBD2 for D (6 bases). Germline V gene data show CDR1 as SGHRS and CDR2 as YFSETQ. The CDR3 length is 14 residues. In DNA form, the CDR3 reads TGTGCCAGCAGCTTAGGAGGGACGGGGAACGAGCAGTACTTC. Its translation: CASSLGGTGNEQYF.

CDR3 sequence: CASSFGLTSGEEQYF. CDR3 nucleotides: TGCGCCAGCAGCTTTGGCCTCACAAGCGGGGAGGAGCAGTACTTC. The chain is built from TRBV5-1 and TRBJ2-1, with 7 nucleotides matching TRBD2. The J call could be wrong; TRBJ2-7 is a better fit for the DNA end. Germline CDR1 is SGHRS and CDR2 is YFSETQ. The CDR3 has 15 residues.

This clonotype was seen more than once but under ten times. This chain uses TRBV6-2 or TRBV6-3 with TRBJ2-7; 9 bases agree with TRBD2. Germline trimming cut 6 bases from V and 5 bases from J; bases unmatched to any gene: 8. The CDR3 loop spans 14 amino acids. Germline lookup yields CDR1 MNHEY and CDR2 SVGEGT. In DNA form, the CDR3 reads TGTGCCAGCAGCGCACCGGGACTAGCTGACGAGCAGTACTTC. Encoded protein: CASSAPGLADEQYF.

The chain has TRBV20-1 and TRBJ2-1, with TRBD1 matching over 9 bases. The V segment lost 3 bases and the J segment 0 bases; nucleotides outside the gene matches: 24. CDR1 is DFQATT and CDR2 is SNEGSKA in the germline V gene (reference sequence). The CDR3 contains 22 residues. The DNA of the CDR3 is TGCAGTGCTAGTGCCGGGACAGGGAACCCAGGGGGCTACGATAGCTCCTACAATGAGCAGTTCTTC. This translates into CSASAGTGNPGGYDSSYNEQFF.

A word on this clonotype: An end of the junction differs from the germline gene, which may be a read error. This chain links TRBV28 with TRBJ2-3; possibly TRBD2 for D (5 bases). The CDR3 sequence is 14 residues long. Germline CDR1 MDHEN, CDR2 SYDVKM. The CDR3 bases are TGTGACAGCAATCGCGGGTCTAGCACAGATACGCAGTATTTT. It specifies CDSNRGSSTDTQYF.

V and J are TRBV4-3 and TRBJ2-1; 8 nucleotides agree with TRBD1. V lost 4 bases and J lost 6; bases outside the gene matches: 11. The CDR3 extends over 16 amino acids. Germline assignment: CDR1 LGHNA and CDR2 YSLEER. The CDR3 is CASSRARGTGGNEQFF. CDR3 nucleotides: TGCGCCAGCAGCCGAGCTCGGGGAACAGGGGGCAATGAGCAGTTCTTC.

With regard to this clonotype: One end of the junction varies from germline; a read error may be responsible. This sequence joins TRBV11-2 and TRBJ2-3; 8 bases map to TRBD1. The germline V gene has CDR1 SGHAT and CDR2 FQNNGV. The length of the CDR3 is 16 residues. The CDR3 DNA is TGTGCCAGCAGCATCTACGGACAGGGCGGGGCAGATACGCTGTATTTT. Protein: CASSIYGQGGADTLYF.

This sequence joins TRBV20-1 and TRBJ2-7; D tentatively reads TRBD1 or TRBD2 (5 bases each). The ends were cut back, 0 bases at V and 4 bases at J, with 10 bases in the middle. This CDR3 region has 13 residues. Germline V CDR1 and CDR2: DFQATT, SNEGSKA (reference sequence). The CDR3 spells CSARDGTGYEQYF. The CDR3 bases are TGCAGTGCTAGAGATGGGACGGGTTACGAGCAGTACTTC.